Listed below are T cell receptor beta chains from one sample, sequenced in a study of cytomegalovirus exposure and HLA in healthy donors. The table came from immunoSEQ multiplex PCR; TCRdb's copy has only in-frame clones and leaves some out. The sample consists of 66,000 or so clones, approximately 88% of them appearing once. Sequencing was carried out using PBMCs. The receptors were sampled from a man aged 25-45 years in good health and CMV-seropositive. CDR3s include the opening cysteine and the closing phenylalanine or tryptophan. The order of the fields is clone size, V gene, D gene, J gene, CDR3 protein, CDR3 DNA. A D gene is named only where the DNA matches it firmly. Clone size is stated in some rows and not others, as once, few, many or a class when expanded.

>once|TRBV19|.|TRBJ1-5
CASSIGGASNQPQHF
TGTGCCAGTAGTATCGGGGGGGCAAGCAATCAGCCCCAGCATTTT
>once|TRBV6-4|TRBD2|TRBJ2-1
CASSEMGLADHNEQFF
TGTGCCAGCAGTGAAATGGGGCTAGCGGACCACAATGAGCAGTTCTTC
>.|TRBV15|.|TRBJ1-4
CATSRDRDGGKLFF
TGTGCCACTAGCAGAGATCGGGACGGGGGAAAACTGTTTTTT
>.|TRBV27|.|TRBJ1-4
CASSSGFGKLFF
TGTGCCAGCAGTTCAGGGTTCGGAAAACTGTTTTTT
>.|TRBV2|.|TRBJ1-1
CASRNRDQNTEAFF
TGTGCCAGCAGAAACAGGGATCAGAACACTGAAGCTTTCTTT
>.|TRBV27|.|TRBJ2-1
CASTPAGTRVYNEQFF
TGTGCCAGCACCCCCGCCGGGACACGGGTATACAATGAGCAGTTCTTC
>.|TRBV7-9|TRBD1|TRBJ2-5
CASSWTGRPETQYF
TGTGCCAGCAGCTGGACAGGCCGACCGGAGACCCAGTACTTC
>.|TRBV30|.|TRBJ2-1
CAWTWAPAFEQFF
TGTGCCTGGACCTGGGCCCCCGCCTTTGAGCAGTTCTTC
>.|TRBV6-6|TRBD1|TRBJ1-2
CASSYSRQGDLGGYTF
TGTGCCAGCAGTTACTCGAGGCAGGGGGACCTAGGGGGCTACACCTTC
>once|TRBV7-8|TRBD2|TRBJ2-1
CASRPGTSGVNEQFF
TGTGCCAGCAGGCCCGGGACTAGCGGCGTAAATGAGCAGTTCTTC
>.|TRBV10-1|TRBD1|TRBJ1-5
CASNPGQGIHQPQHF
TGCGCCAGCAATCCGGGACAGGGGATTCATCAGCCCCAGCATTTT
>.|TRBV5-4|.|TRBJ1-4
CASSLQGGWDATNEKLFF
TGTGCCAGCAGCTTACAGGGAGGGTGGGACGCTACTAATGAAAAACTGTTTTTT
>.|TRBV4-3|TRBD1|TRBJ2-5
CASSLHWAGTGGGETQYF
TGCGCCAGCAGCCTCCATTGGGCCGGGACAGGGGGGGGAGAGACCCAGTACTTC
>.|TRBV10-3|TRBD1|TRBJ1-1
CAIAGGNTEAFF
TGTGCCATCGCAGGGGGGAACACTGAAGCTTTCTTT
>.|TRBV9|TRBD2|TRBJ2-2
CASSDKQLAGGVTGELFF
TGTGCCAGCAGCGACAAACAACTAGCGGGAGGGGTCACCGGGGAGCTGTTTTTT
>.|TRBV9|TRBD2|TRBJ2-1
CASSVGLAGGAGEQFF
TGTGCCAGCAGCGTAGGACTAGCGGGAGGGGCAGGTGAGCAGTTCTTC
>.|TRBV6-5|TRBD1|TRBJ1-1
CASSYLRTGVPAAFF
TGTGCCAGCAGTTACTTAAGGACAGGGGTACCGGCAGCTTTCTTT
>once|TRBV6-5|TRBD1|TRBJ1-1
CASSGYRGKNTEAFF
TGTGCCAGCAGTGGGTACAGGGGAAAGAACACTGAAGCTTTCTTT
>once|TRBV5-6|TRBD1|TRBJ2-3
CASRPDRGRRTDTQYF
TGTGCCAGCAGACCCGACAGGGGGCGACGCACAGATACGCAGTATTTT
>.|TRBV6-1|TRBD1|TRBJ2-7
CASRSGQDYEQYF
TGTGCCAGCAGGTCTGGACAGGACTACGAGCAGTACTTC
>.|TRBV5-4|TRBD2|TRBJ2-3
CASSFNSGGAPDTQYF
TGTGCCAGCAGCTTTAATAGCGGGGGAGCCCCCGATACGCAGTATTTT
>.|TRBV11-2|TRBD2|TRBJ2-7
CASSLVTSGRVYEQYF
TGTGCCAGCAGCCTAGTCACTAGCGGGAGGGTGTACGAGCAGTACTTC